The 20 T cell receptor beta chains below were found in one sample sequenced in a study of blood T cell repertoires in COVID-19. Only in-frame clones appear in the TCRdb table, and some are missing; sequencing was by immunoSEQ multiplex PCR. The table records around 200,000 clones, around 83% of them present only once. Sequenced sample: peripheral blood. The receptor set was obtained from a man in his forties or fifties with active or convalescent COVID-19.

This chain links TRBV6-5 with TRBJ1-5, with a possible D match to TRBD1 (6 bases). Trimming removed 10 bases from V and 5 bases from J, with 21 bases in between. The germline V gene has CDR1 MNHEY and CDR2 SVGAGI. This CDR3 region has 15 residues. CDR3 coding DNA: TGTGCCACCGCCATTACTTGGGACAAGGATCAGCCCCAGCATTTT. Protein: CATAITWDKDQPQHF.

The chain recombines TRBV5-6 with TRBJ2-7; TRBD1 is a possible D gene (5 bases). V dropped 4 bases and J dropped 2 bases, with 16 bases sitting between them. The CDR3 covers 15 residues. Germline V gene data show CDR1 as SGHDT and CDR2 as YYEEEE. The CDR3 spells CASSQWYRRTYEQYF. CDR3 DNA: TGTGCCAGCAGCCAATGGTACAGGAGAACCTACGAGCAGTACTTC.

The count of this clone is one. The chain couples TRBV6-2 or TRBV6-3 to TRBJ2-5; 8 positions agree with TRBD2. With V trimmed by 0 bases and J by 3 bases, 6 bases remained unmatched. This CDR3 region has 16 residues. Germline V gene lookup returns CDR1 MNHEY and CDR2 SVGEGT. The DNA for the CDR3 is TGTGCCAGCAGTTACTCTCGGGGGGGGGTTGAAGAGACCCAGTACTTC. Its translation is CASSYSRGGVEETQYF.

This chain joins TRBV18 and TRBJ1-1; unclear D gene. CDR1 is KGHSH, CDR2 LQKENI, per germline. This CDR3 spans 16 amino acids. Trimming pared 4 bases from V and 3 bases from J, leaving 18 bases between. The CDR3 is CASSHPTSRGDTEAFF. DNA of the CDR3: TGTGCCAGCTCACATCCCACATCCCGCGGGGACACTGAAGCTTTCTTT.

The chain combines TRBV5-1 with TRBJ2-6, with TRBD1 matching over 7 bases. Germline-derived CDR1 and CDR2 are SGHRS and YFSETQ. J was trimmed by 0 bases and V by 4 bases; bases with no gene match: 7. This CDR3 is 17 amino acids long. In DNA form, the CDR3 reads TGCGCCAGCAGCCGGGACAGTCCTAGCTCTGGGGCCAACGTCCTGACTTTC. It encodes CASSRDSPSSGANVLTF. Filled out from reference TRBV5-1 and TRBJ2-6, the complete variable domain reads KAGVTQTPRYLIKTRGQQVTLSCSPISGHRSVSWYQQTPGQGLQFLFEYFSETQRNKGNFPGRFSGRQFSNSRSEMNVSTLELGDSALYLCASSRDSPSSGANVLTFGAGSRLTVL.

This clone was picked up a small number of times. The chain employs TRBV6-6 and TRBJ1-2; 8 nucleotides align to TRBD1. The length of the CDR3 is 15 residues. J gave up 1 base and V 6 bases, and 7 bases lay outside the gene matches. Germline V lookup: CDR1 MNHNY, CDR2 SVGAGI (reference sequence). CDR3 amino acids: CASRTGALFNYGYTF. CDR3 DNA: TGTGCCAGCAGGACAGGGGCCCTGTTTAACTATGGCTACACCTTC.

The V call is TRBV7-8, the J call TRBJ1-2; 7 bases map to TRBD1. Germline trimming cut 1 base from V and 3 bases from J; bases unmatched to any gene: 11. This CDR3 is 17 amino acids long. Germline assignment: CDR1 SGHVS and CDR2 FQNEAQ. DNA for the CDR3: TGTGCCAGCAGCTTAGGGGACAGAAGAATGATCGACTATGGCTACACCTTC. Translated: CASSLGDRRMIDYGYTF.

The CDR3 DNA follows: TGTGCCAGCAGGACTAGCGGGGGAAGAGAGCAGTACTTC. Translating gives CASRTSGGREQYF. The chain uses TRBV27 and TRBJ2-7; the match to TRBD2 covers 12 bases. This CDR3 spans 13 amino acids. Germline values: CDR1 MNHEY, CDR2 SMNVEV (reference sequence). Unmatched junction bases numbered 4, after V lost 6 bases and J lost 7 bases.

The chain joins TRBV24-1 to TRBJ1-2; no clear D gene. The V and J ends lost 3 bases and 1 base respectively, with 8 bases between them. This CDR3 region has 14 residues. From germline, CDR1 is KGHDR and CDR2 SFDVKD. The CDR3 nucleotides are TGTGCCACCAGTGATCTGAGGGATAACTATGGCTACACCTTC. As protein: CATSDLRDNYGYTF.

The J gene is TRBJ2-7, the V gene TRBV28; D remains ambiguous. This CDR3 comprises 13 residues. CDR1 is MDHEN, CDR2 SYDVKM, per germline. Trimming cost V 2 bases and J 2 bases, with 7 bases left between them. CDR3 in DNA: TGTGCCAGCAGTTTACCAGGTCCCTACGAGCAGTACTTC. It is translated as CASSLPGPYEQYF.

The chain couples TRBV7-2 to TRBJ1-2; D is uncertain. CDR3 size: 15 residues. Germline V lookup: CDR1 SGHTA, CDR2 FQGNSA. Trimming removed 0 bases from V and 8 bases from J, with 16 bases in between. CDR3 sequence reads: CASSLAVLGGSGYTF. The CDR3 bases are TGTGCCAGCAGCTTAGCAGTTTTGGGAGGGAGCGGCTACACCTTC.

This clone was seen at least ten times. This chain uses TRBV28 with TRBJ2-7; tentative D call: TRBD1 (6 bases). The CDR3 is 13 amino acids. Germline lookup yields CDR1 MDHEN and CDR2 SYDVKM. Deletions cut 5 bases from V and 4 bases from J, with 12 bases between. CDR3 in DNA: TGTGCCAGCAGTACCCCAGGGGCGTACGAGCAGTACTTC. Protein product: CASSTPGAYEQYF.

This CDR3 is CASTHALGAEAFF. CDR3 nucleotides: TGTGCCAGCACCCACGCCCTGGGCGCTGAAGCTTTCTTT. The chain joins TRBV7-2 to TRBJ1-1; D is ambiguous. In germline, CDR1 is SGHTA, CDR2 FQGNSA. Trimming removed 7 bases at V and 6 bases at J, with 15 bases between. CDR3 length: 13 amino acids.

In DNA, the CDR3 is TGCAGCGCTCCAGGGGTAGCCAAAAACATTCAGTACTTC. Translated: CSAPGVAKNIQYF. J is TRBJ2-4 and V is TRBV29-1, with D possibly matching TRBD1 (6 bases). The germline CDR1 and CDR2 sequences are SQVTM and ANQGSEA. Between the trimmed V and J ends, which lost 7 bases and 0 bases, there was a span of 10 bases. The CDR3 extends over 13 amino acids. Filled out from reference TRBV29-1 and TRBJ2-4, the complete variable domain reads SAVISQKPSRDICQRGTSLTIQCQVDSQVTMMFWYRQQPGQSLTLIATANQGSEATYESGFVIDKFPISRPNLTFSTLTVSNMSPEDSSIYLCSAPGVAKNIQYFGAGTRLSVL.

The CDR3 DNA reads as TGTGCCAGCAGTGTCCAGGGACCGGGAGTTTCACCCCTCCACTTT. Translating it yields CASSVQGPGVSPLHF. The chain uses TRBV27 and TRBJ1-6, with a weak D call TRBD1 (5 bases). Trimming cost V 5 bases and J 9 bases, with 17 bases left between them. This CDR3 region has 15 residues. Germline CDR1 reads MNHEY; CDR2 reads SMNVEV (reference sequence).

This clone has a single count. The V and J genes are TRBV24-1 and TRBJ1-5; 7 nucleotides align to TRBD1. The CDR3 length is 15 residues. V lost 9 bases to trimming and J lost 0 bases; unmatched junction nucleotides: 7. From germline, CDR1 is KGHDR and CDR2 SFDVKD. CDR3 DNA sequence: TGTGCCACCGGGCCGGGACAGAATAGCAATCAGCCCCAGCATTTT. It yields the protein CATGPGQNSNQPQHF.

The chain carries TRBV6-5 and TRBJ1-2; D remains unclear. CDR3 size: 15 residues. V dropped 6 bases and J dropped 4 bases, with 18 bases sitting between them. From germline, CDR1 is MNHEY and CDR2 SVGAGI. CDR3 in amino acids: CASSPTLVGVYGYTF. The CDR3 DNA reads TGTGCCAGCAGCCCAACCTTAGTCGGGGTCTATGGCTACACCTTC.

The rearrangement joins TRBV5-1 to TRBJ1-2; no reliable D call. Between the trimmed V and J ends, which lost 4 bases and 5 bases, there was a span of 15 bases. The length of the CDR3 is 14 residues. Per the germline V gene, CDR1 is SGHRS and CDR2 is YFSETQ. DNA for the CDR3: TGCGCCAGCAGCCCCCCGGCAGGTTCTTATGGCTACACCTTC. It is translated as CASSPPAGSYGYTF.

The V call is TRBV28, the J call TRBJ1-2; 11 bases are shared with TRBD1. J gave up 4 bases and V 5 bases, and 3 bases lay outside the gene matches. CDR1 is MDHEN, CDR2 SYDVKM, per germline. CDR3 size: 14 residues. The CDR3 loop is CASSPGQGGYGYTF. CDR3 DNA: TGTGCCAGCAGTCCGGGACAGGGGGGCTATGGCTACACCTTC.

This rearrangement joins TRBV9 to TRBJ2-1; TRBD2 agrees at 10 bases. Germline V gene lookup returns CDR1 SGDLS and CDR2 YYNGEE. The CDR3 is 15 amino acids. The J segment lost 4 bases and the V segment lost 3 bases, leaving 4 bases of the junction unmatched. CDR3 sequence: CASSASGRDYNEQFF. The CDR3 nucleotides are TGTGCCAGCAGCGCCAGCGGGAGGGATTACAATGAGCAGTTCTTC.